These 9 T cell receptor beta chains were all obtained from the same sample, sequenced in a study of T and B cells in COVID-19 patients (dated by TCRdb to about 2020). TRB repertoires were amplified from roughly 250-500 ng of genomic DNA extracted from blood. TCRdb shows the sequencer as Illumina MiSeq. TRB rearrangements were amplified by multiplex PCR with BIOMED2 TRB-A/B primer pools. The public reads were reanalyzed by TCRdb: fastp trimming at Q25, MiXCR alignment, in-frame beta chains only. Rows are combined by CDR3 protein, so each entry shows the most common genes and DNA. The sample yields fewer than 9,500 distinct CDR3 sequences; around 27% were counted once. The ten most abundant clones make up 25% to 30% of the sample. The sample consisted of blood. These receptors all come from a human donor who had recovered from COVID-19.

The sample holds a few counts of this clonotype. CDR3 coding DNA: TGTGCCAGCAGCTTAGTCGACAGCACAGATACGCAGTATTTT. This codes for CASSLVDSTDTQYF. V gene TRBV7-9 combines with J gene TRBJ2-3; no reliable D call. The CDR3 has 14 amino acids. CDR1 and CDR2 (germline): SEHNR, FQNEAQ (reference sequence). V lost 1 base and J lost 0, with 5 bases in between.

This sequence joins TRBV27 and TRBJ1-2, with D perhaps TRBD1 (5 bases). V gave up 0 bases and J gave up 2 bases, with 7 bases separating them. CDR3 size: 14 residues. In germline, CDR1 is MNHEY, CDR2 SMNVEV (reference sequence). DNA for the CDR3: TGTGCCAGCAGTTTATCGGAGGGGAACTATGGCTACACCTTC. This codes for CASSLSEGNYGYTF.

The V and J genes are TRBV27 and TRBJ1-1, with TRBD1 as a possible D gene (5 bases). The CDR3 is 17 amino acids. Germline V gene lookup returns CDR1 MNHEY and CDR2 SMNVEV (reference sequence). Trimming removed 4 bases from V and 1 base from J, with 19 bases in between. The DNA for the CDR3 is TGTGCCAGCAGTTATGGTCTAAGGGCGGGGGGGAACACTGAAGCTTTCTTT. Translating it yields CASSYGLRAGGNTEAFF.

This clonotype was observed many times. CDR3 region: CASTGGLSNTGELFF. The CDR3 region has the DNA TGTGCCAGCACCGGGGGACTCTCGAACACCGGGGAGCTGTTTTTT. The chain is built from TRBV6-5 and TRBJ2-2, with D perhaps TRBD2 (6 bases). Germline values: CDR1 MNHEY, CDR2 SVGAGI. V was trimmed by 7 bases and J by 0 bases, leaving 12 bases between them. The CDR3 runs to 15 residues.

This clonotype is labeled as medium-sized (0.01 to 0.1%). This chain joins TRBV6-4 and TRBJ2-1; the match to TRBD2 covers 8 bases. The CDR3 covers 12 residues. With V trimmed by 8 bases and J by 10 bases, 7 bases remained unmatched. CDR1 is MRHNA and CDR2 is SNTAGT in the germline V gene. The CDR3 spells CASVAGRWEQFF. Written as DNA, the CDR3 is TGTGCCAGCGTAGCGGGGAGGTGGGAGCAGTTCTTC.

The chain is built from TRBV18 and TRBJ1-2, with no clear D. The CDR3 extends over 15 amino acids. Germline-derived CDR1 and CDR2 are KGHSH and LQKENI. V lost 4 bases to trimming and J lost 2 bases, with 14 bases between them. For the CDR3, the DNA is TGTGCCAGCTCACGCGAGCGGGCCGAAAACTATGGCTACACCTTC. It specifies CASSRERAENYGYTF.

This clonotype was counted only a few times. The gene calls are TRBV5-1 and TRBJ2-3; D possibly uses TRBD1 or TRBD2 (5 bases each). Germline CDR1 reads SGHRS; CDR2 reads YFSETQ. The V gene lost 0 bases and the J gene lost 4 bases, with 9 bases spanning the gap. There are 14 residues in the CDR3. The CDR3 loop is CASSLEMGADTQYF. DNA for the CDR3: TGCGCCAGCAGCTTGGAAATGGGGGCAGATACGCAGTATTTT.

The count of this clonotype is one. The J gene is TRBJ2-5, the V gene TRBV5-1, with a weak D call TRBD1 (6 bases). Per the germline V gene, CDR1 is SGHRS and CDR2 is YFSETQ. The CDR3 runs to 18 residues. V lost 4 bases and J lost 3, with 25 bases in between. The CDR3 DNA reads TGCGCCAGCAGCCTCCGTCCAGGGGATACGCAGGGAAAAGAGACCCAGTACTTC. Amino acids: CASSLRPGDTQGKETQYF.

Note on this clonotype: This clone may be a read error of a much larger clone one base away. This chain uses TRBV12-3 or TRBV12-4 with TRBJ2-1; 8 nucleotides match TRBD2. The CDR3 sequence is 14 residues long. V trimming: 3 bases; J trimming: 7 bases; junction bases outside the gene matches: 5. This CDR3 reads CASSFIGGANEQFF. CDR3 sequence (DNA): TGTGCCAGCAGTTTCATCGGGGGGGCGAATGAGCAGTTCTTC.